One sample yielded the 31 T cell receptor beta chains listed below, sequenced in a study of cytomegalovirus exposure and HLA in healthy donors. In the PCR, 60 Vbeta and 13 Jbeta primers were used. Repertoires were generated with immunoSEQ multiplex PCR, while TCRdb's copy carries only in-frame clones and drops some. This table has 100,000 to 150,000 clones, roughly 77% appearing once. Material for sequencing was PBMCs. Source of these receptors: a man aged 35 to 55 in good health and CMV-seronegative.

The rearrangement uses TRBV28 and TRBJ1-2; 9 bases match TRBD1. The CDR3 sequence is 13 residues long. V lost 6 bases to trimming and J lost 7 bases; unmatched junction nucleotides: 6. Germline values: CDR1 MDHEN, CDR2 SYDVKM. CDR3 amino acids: CASRPGTGLGYTF. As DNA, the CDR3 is TGTGCCAGCAGGCCCGGGACAGGGCTTGGCTACACCTTC.

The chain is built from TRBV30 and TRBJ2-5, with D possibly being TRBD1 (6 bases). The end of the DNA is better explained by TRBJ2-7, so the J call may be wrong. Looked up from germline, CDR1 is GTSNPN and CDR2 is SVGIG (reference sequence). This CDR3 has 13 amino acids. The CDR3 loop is CAWSWDTTYEQYF. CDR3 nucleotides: TGTGCCTGGAGTTGGGACACTACCTACGAGCAGTACTTC.

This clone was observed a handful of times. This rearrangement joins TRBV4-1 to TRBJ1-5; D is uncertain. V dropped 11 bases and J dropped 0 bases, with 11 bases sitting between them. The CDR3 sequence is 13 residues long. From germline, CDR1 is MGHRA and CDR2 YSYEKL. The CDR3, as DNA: TGCGCCTATGAAAGCTATAGCAATCAGCCCCAGCATTTT. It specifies CAYESYSNQPQHF.

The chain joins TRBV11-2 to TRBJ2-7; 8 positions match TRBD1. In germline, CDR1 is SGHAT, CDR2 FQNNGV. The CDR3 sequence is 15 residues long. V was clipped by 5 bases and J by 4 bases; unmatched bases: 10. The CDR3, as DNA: TGTGCCAGCAGCCTGTTCGGACAGGGAGAATACGAGCAGTACTTC. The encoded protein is CASSLFGQGEYEQYF.

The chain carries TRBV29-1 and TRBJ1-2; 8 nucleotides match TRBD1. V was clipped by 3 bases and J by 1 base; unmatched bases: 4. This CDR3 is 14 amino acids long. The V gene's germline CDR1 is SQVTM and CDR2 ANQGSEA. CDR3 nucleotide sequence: TGCAGCGTTGAGGCAGGGGGCGATAACTATGGCTACACCTTC. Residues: CSVEAGGDNYGYTF.

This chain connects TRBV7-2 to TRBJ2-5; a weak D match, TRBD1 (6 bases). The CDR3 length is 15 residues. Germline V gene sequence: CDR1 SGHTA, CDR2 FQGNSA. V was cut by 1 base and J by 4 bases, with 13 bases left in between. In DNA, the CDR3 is TGTGCCAGCAGCTTAGATAACAGGGCCCGAGAGACCCAGTACTTC. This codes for CASSLDNRARETQYF. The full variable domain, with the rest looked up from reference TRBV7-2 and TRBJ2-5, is GAGVSQSPSNKVTEKGKDVELRCDPISGHTALYWYRQSLGQGLEFLIYFQGNSAPDKSGLPSDRFSAERTGGSVSTLTIQRTQQEDSAVYLCASSLDNRARETQYFGPGTRLLVL.

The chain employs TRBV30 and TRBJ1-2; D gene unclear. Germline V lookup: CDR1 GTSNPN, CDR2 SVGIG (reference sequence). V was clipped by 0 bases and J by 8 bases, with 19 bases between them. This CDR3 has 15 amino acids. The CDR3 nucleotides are TGTGCCTGGAGTGTAATGCGTTCATTGTGGTACGGCTACACCTTC. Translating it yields CAWSVMRSLWYGYTF.

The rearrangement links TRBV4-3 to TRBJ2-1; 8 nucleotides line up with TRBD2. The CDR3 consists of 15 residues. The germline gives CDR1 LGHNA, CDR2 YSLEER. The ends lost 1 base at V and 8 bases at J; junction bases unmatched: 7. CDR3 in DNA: TGCGCCAGCAGCCAAGGAGGCGGGGGGAACGATGAGCAGTTCTTC. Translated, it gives CASSQGGGGNDEQFF.

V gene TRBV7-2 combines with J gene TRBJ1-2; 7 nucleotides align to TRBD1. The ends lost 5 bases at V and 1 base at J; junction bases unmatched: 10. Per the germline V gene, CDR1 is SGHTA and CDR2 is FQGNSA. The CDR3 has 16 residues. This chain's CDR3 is CASSRPDRAHNYGYTF. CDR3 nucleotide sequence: TGTGCCAGCAGCCGACCTGACAGGGCCCATAACTATGGCTACACCTTC.

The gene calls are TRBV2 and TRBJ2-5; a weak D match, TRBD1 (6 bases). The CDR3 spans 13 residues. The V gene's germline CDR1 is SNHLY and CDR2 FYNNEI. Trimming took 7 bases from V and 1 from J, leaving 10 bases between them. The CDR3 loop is CASNREIQETQYF. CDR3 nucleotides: TGTGCCAGCAACAGGGAGATCCAAGAGACCCAGTACTTC. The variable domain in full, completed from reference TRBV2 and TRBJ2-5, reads EPEVTQTPSHQVTQMGQEVILRCVPISNHLYFYWYRQILGQKVEFLVSFYNNEISEKSEIFDDQFSVERPDGSNFTLKIRSTKLEDSAMYFCASNREIQETQYFGPGTRLLVL.

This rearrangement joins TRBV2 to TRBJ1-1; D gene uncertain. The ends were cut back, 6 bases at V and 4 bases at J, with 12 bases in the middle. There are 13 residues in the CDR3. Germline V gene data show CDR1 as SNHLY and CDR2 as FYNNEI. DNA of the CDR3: TGTGCCAGCAGGCCCGGCGGTGTCACTGAAGCTTTCTTT. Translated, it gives CASRPGGVTEAFF.

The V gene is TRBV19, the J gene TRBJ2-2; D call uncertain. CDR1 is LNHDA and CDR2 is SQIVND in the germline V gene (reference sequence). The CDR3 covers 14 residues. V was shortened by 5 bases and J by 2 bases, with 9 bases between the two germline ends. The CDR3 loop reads CASSRQVNTGELFF. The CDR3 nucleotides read TGTGCCAGTAGTCGGCAGGTAAACACCGGGGAGCTGTTTTTT.

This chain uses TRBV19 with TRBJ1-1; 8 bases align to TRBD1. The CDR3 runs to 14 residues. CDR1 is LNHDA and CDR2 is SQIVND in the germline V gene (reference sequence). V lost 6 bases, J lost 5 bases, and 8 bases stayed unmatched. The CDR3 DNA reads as TGTGCCAGTAGCACCCAGGGGGCCGGAACTGAAGCTTTCTTT. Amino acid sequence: CASSTQGAGTEAFF.

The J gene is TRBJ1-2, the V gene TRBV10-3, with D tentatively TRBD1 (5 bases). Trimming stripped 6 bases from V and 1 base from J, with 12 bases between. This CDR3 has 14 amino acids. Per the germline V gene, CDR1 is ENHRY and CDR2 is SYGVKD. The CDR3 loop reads CAIRGQGDNYGYTF. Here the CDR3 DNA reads TGTGCCATCAGGGGTCAAGGGGATAACTATGGCTACACCTTC.

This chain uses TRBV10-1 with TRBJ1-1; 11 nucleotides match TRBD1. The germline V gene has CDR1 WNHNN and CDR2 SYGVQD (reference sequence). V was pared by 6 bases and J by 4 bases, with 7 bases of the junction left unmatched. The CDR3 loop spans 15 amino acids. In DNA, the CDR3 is TGCGCCAGCAGCCGATCCGGGACAGGGGGCACTGAAGCTTTCTTT. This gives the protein CASSRSGTGGTEAFF.

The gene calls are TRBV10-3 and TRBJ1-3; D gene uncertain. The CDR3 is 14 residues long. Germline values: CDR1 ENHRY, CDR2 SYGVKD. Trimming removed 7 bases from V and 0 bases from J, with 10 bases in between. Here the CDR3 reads CAITPESSGNTIYF. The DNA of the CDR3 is TGTGCCATCACCCCGGAGAGCTCTGGAAACACCATATATTTT.

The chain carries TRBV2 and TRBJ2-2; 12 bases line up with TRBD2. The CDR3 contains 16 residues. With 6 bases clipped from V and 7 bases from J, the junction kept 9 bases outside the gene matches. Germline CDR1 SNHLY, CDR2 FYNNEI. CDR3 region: CASRVLAGGPGGELFF. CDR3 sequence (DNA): TGTGCCAGCAGGGTACTAGCGGGGGGACCCGGCGGGGAGCTGTTTTTT.

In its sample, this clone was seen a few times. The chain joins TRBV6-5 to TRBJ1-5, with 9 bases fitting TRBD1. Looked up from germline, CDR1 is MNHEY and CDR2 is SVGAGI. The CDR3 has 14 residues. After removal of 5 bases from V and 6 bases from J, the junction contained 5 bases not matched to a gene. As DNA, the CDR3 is TGTGCCAGCAGTCGAACAGGGGGCTTTCAGCCCCAGCATTTT. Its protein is CASSRTGGFQPQHF.

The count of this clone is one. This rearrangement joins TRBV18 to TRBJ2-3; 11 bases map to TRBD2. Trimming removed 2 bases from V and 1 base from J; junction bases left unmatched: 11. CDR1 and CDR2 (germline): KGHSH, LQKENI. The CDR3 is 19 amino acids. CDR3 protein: CASSPKVLAGDTRTDTQYF. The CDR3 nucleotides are TGTGCCAGCTCACCAAAGGTACTAGCGGGAGATACCCGCACAGATACGCAGTATTTT.

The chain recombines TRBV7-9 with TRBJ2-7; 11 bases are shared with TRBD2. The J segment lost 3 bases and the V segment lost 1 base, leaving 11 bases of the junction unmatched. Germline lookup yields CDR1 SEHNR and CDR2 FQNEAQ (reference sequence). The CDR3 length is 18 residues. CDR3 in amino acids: CASSLGLAGGSEFYEQYF. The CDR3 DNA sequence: TGTGCCAGCAGCTTAGGGCTAGCGGGGGGTTCAGAATTCTACGAGCAGTACTTC.

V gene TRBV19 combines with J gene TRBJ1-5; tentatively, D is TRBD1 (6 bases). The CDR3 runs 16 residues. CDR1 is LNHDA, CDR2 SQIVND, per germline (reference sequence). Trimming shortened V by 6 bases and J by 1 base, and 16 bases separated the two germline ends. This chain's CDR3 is CASSPQGLGSNQPQHF. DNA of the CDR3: TGTGCCAGTAGCCCACAGGGCTTGGGGAGCAATCAGCCCCAGCATTTT. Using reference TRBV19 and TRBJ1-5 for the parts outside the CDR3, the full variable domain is DGGITQSPKYLFRKEGQNVTLSCEQNLNHDAMYWYRQDPGQGLRLIYYSQIVNDFQKGDIAEGYSVSREKKESFPLTVTSAQKNPTAFYLCASSPQGLGSNQPQHFGDGTRLSIL.

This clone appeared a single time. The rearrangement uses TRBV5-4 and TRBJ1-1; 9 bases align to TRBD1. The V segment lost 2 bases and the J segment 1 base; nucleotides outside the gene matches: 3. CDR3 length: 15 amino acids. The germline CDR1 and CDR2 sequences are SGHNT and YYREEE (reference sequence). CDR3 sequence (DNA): TGTGCCAGCAGCTTCGGGACAGGGCAGAACACTGAAGCTTTCTTT. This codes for CASSFGTGQNTEAFF. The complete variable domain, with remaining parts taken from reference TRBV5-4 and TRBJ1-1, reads ETGVTQSPTHLIKTRGQQVTLRCSSQSGHNTVSWYQQALGQGPQFIFQYYREEENGRGNFPPRFSGLQFPNYSSELNVNALELDDSALYLCASSFGTGQNTEAFFGQGTRLTVV.

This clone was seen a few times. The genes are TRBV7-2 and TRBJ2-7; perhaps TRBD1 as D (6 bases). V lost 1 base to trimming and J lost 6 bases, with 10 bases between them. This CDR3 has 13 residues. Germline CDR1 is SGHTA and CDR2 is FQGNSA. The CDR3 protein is CASSLDIGGEQYF. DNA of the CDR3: TGTGCCAGCAGCTTAGATATAGGGGGCGAGCAGTACTTC.

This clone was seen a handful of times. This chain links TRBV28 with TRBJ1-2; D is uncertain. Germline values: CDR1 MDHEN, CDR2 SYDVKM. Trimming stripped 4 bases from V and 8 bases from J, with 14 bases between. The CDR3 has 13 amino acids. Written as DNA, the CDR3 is TGTGCCAGCAGTTATCGACACCGCCGAGGCTACACCTTC. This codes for CASSYRHRRGYTF.

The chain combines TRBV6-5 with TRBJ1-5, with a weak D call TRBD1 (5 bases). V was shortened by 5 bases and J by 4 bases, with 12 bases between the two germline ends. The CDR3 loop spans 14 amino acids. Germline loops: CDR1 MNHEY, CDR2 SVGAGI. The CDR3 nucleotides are TGTGCCAGCAGTACAGGCGCAGGGAATCAGCCCCAGCATTTT. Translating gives CASSTGAGNQPQHF.

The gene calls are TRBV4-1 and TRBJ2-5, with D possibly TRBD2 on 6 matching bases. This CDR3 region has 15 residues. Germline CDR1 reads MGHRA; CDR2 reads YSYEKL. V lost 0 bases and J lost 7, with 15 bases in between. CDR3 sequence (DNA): TGCGCCAGCAGCCAAGAAAGGGGCGGGGATGGGACCCAGTACTTC. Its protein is CASSQERGGDGTQYF.

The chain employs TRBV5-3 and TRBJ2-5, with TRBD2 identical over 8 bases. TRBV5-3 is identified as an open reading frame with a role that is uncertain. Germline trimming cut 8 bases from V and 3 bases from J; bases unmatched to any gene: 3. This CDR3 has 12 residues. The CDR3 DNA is TGTGCCAGCCCGGGACTAGAAGAGACCCAGTACTTC. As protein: CASPGLEETQYF.

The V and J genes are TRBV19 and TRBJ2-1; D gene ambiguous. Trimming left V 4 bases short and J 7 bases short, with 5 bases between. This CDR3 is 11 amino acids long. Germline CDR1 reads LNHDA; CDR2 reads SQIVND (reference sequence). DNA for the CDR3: TGTGCCAGTAGTACAACTAATGAGCAGTTCTTC. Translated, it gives CASSTTNEQFF.

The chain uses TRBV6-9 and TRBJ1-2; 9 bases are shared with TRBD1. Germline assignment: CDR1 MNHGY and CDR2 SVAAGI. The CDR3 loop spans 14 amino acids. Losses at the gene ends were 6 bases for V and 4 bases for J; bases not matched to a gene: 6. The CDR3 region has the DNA TGTGCCAGCAGGGACACAGGGGGCTCCTATGGCTACACCTTC. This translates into CASRDTGGSYGYTF.

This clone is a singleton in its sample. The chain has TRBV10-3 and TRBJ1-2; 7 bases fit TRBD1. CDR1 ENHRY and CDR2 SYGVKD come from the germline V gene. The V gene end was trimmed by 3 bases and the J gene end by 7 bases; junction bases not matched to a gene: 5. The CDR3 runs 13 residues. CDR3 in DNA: TGTGCCATCAGTGAAGGGGGCGGCTTTGGCTACACCTTC. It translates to CAISEGGGFGYTF.

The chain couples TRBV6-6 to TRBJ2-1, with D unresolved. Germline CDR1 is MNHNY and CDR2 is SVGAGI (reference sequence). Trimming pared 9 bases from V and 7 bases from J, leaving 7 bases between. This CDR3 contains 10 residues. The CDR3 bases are TGTGCCAGGGCCAGGAATGAGCAGTTCTTC. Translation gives CARARNEQFF.